This record looks at one T cell receptor beta chain sequence and its context. Its target is unknown. The source of the sample is a study of cytomegalovirus exposure and HLA in healthy donors. Primers for the PCR totalled 60 Vbeta and 13 Jbeta. The method was immunoSEQ multiplex PCR; TCRdb's version includes in-frame clones alone and lacks a portion of them. The sample lists 120,000 or so clones, about 80% occurring once. The CDR3 has 14 residues. Trimming stripped 0 bases from V and 1 base from J, with 6 bases between. The germline gives CDR1 SGDLS, CDR2 YYNGEE. Notes on the study in general: The classifier, whose performance was assessed in both the original and validation cohorts, reportedly diagnosed cytomegalovirus status with high specificity and sensitivity. Compared with the approximately 670-donor mean, an Asian-associated ancestry cluster reportedly had fewer N-insertions, according to a later analysis. The authors judged a highly shared variant cluster likely a sequencing artifact.

The chain combines TRBV9 with TRBJ2-3; D gene ambiguous. The sequence came from a man in his forties or fifties in good health and CMV-seronegative. Sequencing was carried out using PBMCs. For the CDR3, the DNA is TGTGCCAGCAGCGTAGCGTTTGGCACAGATACGCAGTATTTT. Its protein product is CASSVAFGTDTQYF.